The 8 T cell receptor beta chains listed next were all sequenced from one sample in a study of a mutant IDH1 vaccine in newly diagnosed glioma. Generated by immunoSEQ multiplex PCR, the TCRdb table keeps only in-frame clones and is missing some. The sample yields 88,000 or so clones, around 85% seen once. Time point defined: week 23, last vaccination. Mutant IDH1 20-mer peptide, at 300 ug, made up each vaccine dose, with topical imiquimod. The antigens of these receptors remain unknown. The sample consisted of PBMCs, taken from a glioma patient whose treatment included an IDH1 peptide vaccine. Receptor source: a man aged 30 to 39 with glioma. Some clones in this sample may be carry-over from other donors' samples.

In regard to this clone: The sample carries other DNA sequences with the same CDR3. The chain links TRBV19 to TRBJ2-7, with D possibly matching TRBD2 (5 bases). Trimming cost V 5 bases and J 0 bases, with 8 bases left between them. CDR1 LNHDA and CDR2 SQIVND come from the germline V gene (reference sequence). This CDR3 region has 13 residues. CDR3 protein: CASSRGFSYEQYF. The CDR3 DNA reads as TGTGCCAGTAGTCGGGGTTTCTCCTACGAGCAGTACTTC. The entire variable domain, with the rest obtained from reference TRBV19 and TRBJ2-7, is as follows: DGGITQSPKYLFRKEGQNVTLSCEQNLNHDAMYWYRQDPGQGLRLIYYSQIVNDFQKGDIAEGYSVSREKKESFPLTVTSAQKNPTAFYLCASSRGFSYEQYFGPGTRLTVT.

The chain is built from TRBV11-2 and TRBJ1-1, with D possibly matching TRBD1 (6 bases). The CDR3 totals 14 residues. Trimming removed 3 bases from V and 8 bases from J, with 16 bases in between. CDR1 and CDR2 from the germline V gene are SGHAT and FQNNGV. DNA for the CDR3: TGTGCCAGCAGCTTTGGACAGCCCGTCCCAGAAGCTTTCTTT. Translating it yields CASSFGQPVPEAFF.

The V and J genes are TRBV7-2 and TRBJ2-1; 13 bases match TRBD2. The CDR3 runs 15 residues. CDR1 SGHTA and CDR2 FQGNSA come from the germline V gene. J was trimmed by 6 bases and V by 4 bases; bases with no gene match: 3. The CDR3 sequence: CASSSRLAGGNEQFF. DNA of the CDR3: TGTGCCAGCAGCTCCAGACTAGCGGGAGGCAATGAGCAGTTCTTC.

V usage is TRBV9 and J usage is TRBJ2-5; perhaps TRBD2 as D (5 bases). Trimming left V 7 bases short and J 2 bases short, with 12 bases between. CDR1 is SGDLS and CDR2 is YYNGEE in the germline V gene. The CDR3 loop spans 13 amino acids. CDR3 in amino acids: CASSPGRQETQYF. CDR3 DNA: TGTGCCAGCTCCCCGGGAAGACAAGAGACCCAGTACTTC. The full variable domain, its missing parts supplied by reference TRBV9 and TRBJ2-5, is DSGVTQTPKHLITATGQRVTLRCSPRSGDLSVYWYQQSLDQGLQFLIQYYNGEERAKGNILERFSAQQFPDLHSELNLSSLELGDSALYFCASSPGRQETQYFGPGTRLLVL.

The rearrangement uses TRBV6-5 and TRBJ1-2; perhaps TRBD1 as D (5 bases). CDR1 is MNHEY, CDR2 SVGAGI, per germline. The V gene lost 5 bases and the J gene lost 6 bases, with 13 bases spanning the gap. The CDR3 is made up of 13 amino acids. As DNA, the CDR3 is TGTGCCAGCAGTCCCATGGGACTCCATGGCTACACCTTC. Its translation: CASSPMGLHGYTF.

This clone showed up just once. Written as DNA, the CDR3 is TGTGCCAGCAGCCCCAGGGGCACCGGGGACGAGCAGTACTTC. Protein sequence: CASSPRGTGDEQYF. The V call is TRBV28, the J call TRBJ2-7; a possible D gene is TRBD1 (6 bases). CDR1 is MDHEN and CDR2 is SYDVKM in the germline V gene. The CDR3 runs 14 residues. The V end was cut by 6 bases, the J end by 5 bases, with 17 bases between.

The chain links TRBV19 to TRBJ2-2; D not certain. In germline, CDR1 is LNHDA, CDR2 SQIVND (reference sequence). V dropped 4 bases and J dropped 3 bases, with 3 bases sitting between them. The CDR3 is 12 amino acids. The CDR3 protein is CASSTHTGELFF. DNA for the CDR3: TGTGCCAGTAGTACACACACCGGGGAGCTGTTTTTT.

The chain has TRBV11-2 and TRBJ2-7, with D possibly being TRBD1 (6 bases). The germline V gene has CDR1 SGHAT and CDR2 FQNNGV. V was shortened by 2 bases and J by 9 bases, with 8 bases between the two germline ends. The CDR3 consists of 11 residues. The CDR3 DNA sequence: TGTGCCAGCAGCTTAAGGGGGTTGCAGTACTTC. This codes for CASSLRGLQYF.